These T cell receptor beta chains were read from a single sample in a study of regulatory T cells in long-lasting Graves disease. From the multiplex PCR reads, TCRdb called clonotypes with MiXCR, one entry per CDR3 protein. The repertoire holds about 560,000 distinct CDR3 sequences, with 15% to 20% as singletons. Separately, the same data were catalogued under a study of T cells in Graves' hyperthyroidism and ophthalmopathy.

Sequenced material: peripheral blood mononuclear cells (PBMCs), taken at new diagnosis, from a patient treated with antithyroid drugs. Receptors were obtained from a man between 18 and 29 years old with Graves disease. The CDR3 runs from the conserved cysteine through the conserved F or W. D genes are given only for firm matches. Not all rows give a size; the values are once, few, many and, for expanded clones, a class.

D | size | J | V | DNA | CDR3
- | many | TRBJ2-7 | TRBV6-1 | TGTGCCAGCAGCGGTGGGGGGGGCGGCGGACCCTACGAGCAGTACTTC | CASSGGGGGGPYEQYF
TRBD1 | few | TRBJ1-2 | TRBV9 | TGTGCCAGCAGCGTCGGGACAGGGGCGGATGGCTACACCTTC | CASSVGTGADGYTF
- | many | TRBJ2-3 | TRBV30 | TGTGCCTGGAGTCGGTTAGCGCCAGATACGCAGTATTTT | CAWSRLAPDTQYF
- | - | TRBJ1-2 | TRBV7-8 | TGTGCCAGCAGCTTAACCCTCGGCAGGGGAACAGATGGCTACACCTTC | CASSLTLGRGTDGYTF
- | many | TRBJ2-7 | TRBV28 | TGTGCCAGCAGGGGGCTGTACGAGCAGTACTTC | CASRGLYEQYF
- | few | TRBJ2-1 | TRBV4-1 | TGCGCCAGCAGCCAAGGCCCTCGGGACTACAATGAGCAGTTCTTC | CASSQGPRDYNEQFF
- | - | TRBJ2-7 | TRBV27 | TGTGCCAGCAGTTTAATTCCTAGTTACGAGCAGTACTTC | CASSLIPSYEQYF
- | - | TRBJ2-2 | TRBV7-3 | TGTGCCAGCAGCTTATTTGGGGTTGGCGGGGAGCTGTTTTTT | CASSLFGVGGELFF
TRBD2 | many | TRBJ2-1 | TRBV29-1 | TGCAGCGTAAAAGGGGCGGGGGGGCCTTACAATGAGCAGTTCTTC | CSVKGAGGPYNEQFF
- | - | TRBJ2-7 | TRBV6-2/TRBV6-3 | TGTGCCAGCAGTTACTCGACCAGAGACGAGCAGTACTTC | CASSYSTRDEQYF
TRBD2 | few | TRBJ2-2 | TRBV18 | TGTGCCAGCTCACCCCGACTAGCGGGAGAAGATTACACCGGGGAGCTGTTTTTT | CASSPRLAGEDYTGELFF
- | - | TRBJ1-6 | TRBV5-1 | TGCGCCAGCAGCTTGGGTCAGATGCAAGGGAATTCACCCCTCCACTTT | CASSLGQMQGNSPLHF
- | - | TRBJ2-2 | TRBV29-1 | TGCAGCGTTGTTCTATCACTTCAGAACACCGGGGAGCTGTTTTTT | CSVVLSLQNTGELFF
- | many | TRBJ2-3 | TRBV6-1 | TGTGCCAGCAGAAAAAGGGGCATTGGGGTCCACACAGATACGCAGTATTTT | CASRKRGIGVHTDTQYF
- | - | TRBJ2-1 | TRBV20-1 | TGCAGTGCCCTCGACCGGGAGACCTACAATGAGCAGTTCTTC | CSALDRETYNEQFF
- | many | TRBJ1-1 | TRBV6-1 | TGTGCCAGCAGTGAAGCCCCCCACCGTGAAGCTTTCTTT | CASSEAPHREAFF
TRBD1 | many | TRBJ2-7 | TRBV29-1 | TGCAGCGTTGGAAGGGGACAGGACTCCTACGAGCAGTACTTC | CSVGRGQDSYEQYF
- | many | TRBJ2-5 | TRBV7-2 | TGTGCCAGCAGCTTAGCTAGGGATTTGGAGACCCAGTACTTC | CASSLARDLETQYF
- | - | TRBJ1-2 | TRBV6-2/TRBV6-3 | TGTGCCAGCAGTGAGGCGTCAGGGATTGGCTACACCTTC | CASSEASGIGYTF
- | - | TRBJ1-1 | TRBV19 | TGTGCCAGTAGTATCGTGTGGGGTACTGAAGCTTTCTTT | CASSIVWGTEAFF
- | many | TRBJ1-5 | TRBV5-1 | TGTGCCAGCAGCTTAGATCGAGAGCAGCCCCAGCATTTT | CASSLDREQPQHF
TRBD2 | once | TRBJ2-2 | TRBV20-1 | TGCAGTGCTAGACCACTTAGCGGGAGGGCCGTTAACACCGGGGAGCTGTTTTTT | CSARPLSGRAVNTGELFF
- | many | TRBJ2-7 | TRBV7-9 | TGTGCCAGCAGCGTACAGGTATACGAGCAGTACTTC | CASSVQVYEQYF
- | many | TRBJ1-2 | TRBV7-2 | TGTGCCAGCAGCTTAGACGGTGGTAACTATGGCTACACCTTC | CASSLDGGNYGYTF
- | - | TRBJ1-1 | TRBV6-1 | TGTGCCAGCAAGTACGCGGACGCTGAAGCTTTCTTT | CASKYADAEAFF
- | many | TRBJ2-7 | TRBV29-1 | TGCAGCGTTGAGAGTAGCAATAGCTACGAGCAGTACTTC | CSVESSNSYEQYF
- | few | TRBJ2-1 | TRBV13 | TGTGCCAGCAGCTTAGGGCGGGCCCTCTACAATGAGCAGTTCTTC | CASSLGRALYNEQFF
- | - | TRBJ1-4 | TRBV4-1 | TGCGCCAGCAGCCAAGTGGTCGGGAATGAAAAACTGTTTTTT | CASSQVVGNEKLFF
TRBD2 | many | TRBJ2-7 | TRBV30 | TGTGCCTGGAGACCGGGAGGGGGGTACGAGCAGTACTTC | CAWRPGGGYEQYF
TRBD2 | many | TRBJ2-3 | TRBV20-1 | TGCAGTGCTGTGGGACTACCTAGCACAGATACGCAGTATTTT | CSAVGLPSTDTQYF
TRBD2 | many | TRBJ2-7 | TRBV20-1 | TGCAGTTTTGGGGAAGCGGGGGTCTACGAGCAGTACTTC | CSFGEAGVYEQYF
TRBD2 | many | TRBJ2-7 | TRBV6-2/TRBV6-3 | TGTGCCAGCAGTGATCATCGCGGGAGGGGGATCCACGAGCAGTACTTC | CASSDHRGRGIHEQYF
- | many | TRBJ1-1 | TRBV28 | TGTGCCAGCAGTTTTATGCGCAGGGCCTTCGGAAACACTGAAGCTTTCTTT | CASSFMRRAFGNTEAFF
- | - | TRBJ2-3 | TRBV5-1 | TGCGCCAGCAGTGATGGGGTATCAGATACGCAGTATTTT | CASSDGVSDTQYF
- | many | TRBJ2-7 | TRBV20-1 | TGCAGTGCTAGAGATGTGAGCTCCGGTAGCGACGAGCAGTACTTC | CSARDVSSGSDEQYF
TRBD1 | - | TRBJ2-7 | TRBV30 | TGTGCCTGGAGGCCCGGGACAGGGGATTACGAGCAGTACTTC | CAWRPGTGDYEQYF
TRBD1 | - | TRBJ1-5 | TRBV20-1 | TGCAGTGCTAGAAGCCGGGACAGGGGTCCGGTCAGCCAGCCCCAGCATTTT | CSARSRDRGPVSQPQHF
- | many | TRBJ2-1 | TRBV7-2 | TGTGCCAGCAGCCCCCACGAGCGGGCCACCTACAATGAGCAGTTCTTC | CASSPHERATYNEQFF
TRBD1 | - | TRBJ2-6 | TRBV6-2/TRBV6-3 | TGTGCCAGCAGGCCCGGGACAGGGTACGGGGCCAACGTCCTGACTTTC | CASRPGTGYGANVLTF
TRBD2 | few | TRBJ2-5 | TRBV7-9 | TGTGCCAGCAGCACGACTAGCGGGGGCCAAGAGACCCAGTACTTC | CASSTTSGGQETQYF